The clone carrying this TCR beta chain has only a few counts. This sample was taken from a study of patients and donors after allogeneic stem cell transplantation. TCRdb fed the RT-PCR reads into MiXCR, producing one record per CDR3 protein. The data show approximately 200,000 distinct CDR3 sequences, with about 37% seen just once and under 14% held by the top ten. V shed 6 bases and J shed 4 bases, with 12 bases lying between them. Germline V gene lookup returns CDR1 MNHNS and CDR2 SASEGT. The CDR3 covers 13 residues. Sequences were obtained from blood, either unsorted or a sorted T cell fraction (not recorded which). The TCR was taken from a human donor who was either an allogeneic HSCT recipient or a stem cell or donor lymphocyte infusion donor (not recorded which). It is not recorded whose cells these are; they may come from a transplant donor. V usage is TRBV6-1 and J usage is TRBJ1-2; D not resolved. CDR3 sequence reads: CASRKSESYGYTF. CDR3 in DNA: TGTGCCAGCAGAAAATCCGAGAGCTATGGCTACACCTTC.